Listed below are T cell receptor beta chains from one sample, sequenced in a study of shared clonotypes between healthy human individuals. The table came from immunoSEQ multiplex PCR; TCRdb's copy has only in-frame clones and leaves some out. The data hold millions of clones, with approximately 94% observed a single time. Sequenced: naive CD8+ T cells sorted from blood. The receptors derive from a young man in good health. The CDR3 runs from the conserved cysteine through the conserved F or W. Each record gives: CDR3 protein, CDR3 DNA, J gene, V gene, D gene, clone size. D genes are given only for firm matches. Not all rows give a size; the values are once, few, many and, for expanded clones, a class.

cdr3_aa: CASSFVMNTEAFF
cdr3_nt: TGTGCCAGCAGCTTTGTCATGAACACTGAAGCTTTCTTT
j_call: TRBJ1-1
v_call: TRBV13
d_call: NA
clone_size: once

cdr3_aa: CASSGQGSSYEQYF
cdr3_nt: TGTGCCAGCAGTGGACAGGGGAGCTCCTACGAGCAGTACTTC
j_call: TRBJ2-7
v_call: TRBV2
d_call: TRBD1
clone_size: NA

cdr3_aa: CASSPRVGYEQYF
cdr3_nt: TGTGCCAGCAGCCCCCGCGTCGGGTACGAGCAGTACTTC
j_call: TRBJ2-7
v_call: TRBV7-8
d_call: NA
clone_size: NA

cdr3_aa: CASTSGTYEQYF
cdr3_nt: TGTGCCAGCACCTCGGGGACCTACGAGCAGTACTTC
j_call: TRBJ2-7
v_call: TRBV5-4
d_call: NA
clone_size: NA

cdr3_aa: CASSWGQGTPPLHF
cdr3_nt: TGTGCCAGCAGTTGGGGACAGGGGACGCCACCCCTCCACTTT
j_call: TRBJ1-6
v_call: TRBV6-5
d_call: TRBD1
clone_size: NA

cdr3_aa: CASSPGTTAATNEKLFF
cdr3_nt: TGTGCCAGTAGTCCCGGGACTACCGCTGCAACTAATGAAAAACTGTTTTTT
j_call: TRBJ1-4
v_call: TRBV19
d_call: NA
clone_size: NA

cdr3_aa: CASSYGGTYNEQFF
cdr3_nt: TGTGCCAGCAGCTACGGGGGGACCTACAATGAGCAGTTCTTC
j_call: TRBJ2-1
v_call: TRBV7-9
d_call: TRBD2
clone_size: NA

cdr3_aa: CARGLAGGLTDTQYF
cdr3_nt: TGTGCCCGGGGACTAGCGGGAGGTCTAACAGATACGCAGTATTTT
j_call: TRBJ2-3
v_call: TRBV30
d_call: TRBD2
clone_size: NA

cdr3_aa: CASSLDPPTGLGSYEQYF
cdr3_nt: TGTGCCAGCAGCTTGGACCCCCCTACAGGGCTAGGCTCCTACGAGCAGTACTTC
j_call: TRBJ2-7
v_call: TRBV5-5
d_call: NA
clone_size: NA

cdr3_aa: CASSPLPYNEQFF
cdr3_nt: TGTGCCAGCAGCCCGTTGCCCTACAATGAGCAGTTCTTC
j_call: TRBJ2-1
v_call: TRBV7-9
d_call: NA
clone_size: NA

cdr3_aa: CASSQVAQNNYGYTF
cdr3_nt: TGCGCCAGCAGCCAAGTTGCACAGAACAACTATGGCTACACCTTC
j_call: TRBJ1-2
v_call: TRBV4-1
d_call: NA
clone_size: NA

cdr3_aa: CASSEVGMGYEQYF
cdr3_nt: TGTGCCAGCAGTGAAGTTGGGATGGGCTACGAGCAGTACTTC
j_call: TRBJ2-7
v_call: TRBV6-1
d_call: NA
clone_size: NA

cdr3_aa: CASSPSGSGAEQYF
cdr3_nt: TGTGCCAGCAGTCCTAGCGGTTCTGGGGCCGAGCAGTACTTC
j_call: TRBJ2-7
v_call: TRBV2
d_call: TRBD2
clone_size: NA

cdr3_aa: CASSLKGFLYEQYF
cdr3_nt: TGTGCCAGCAGTTTAAAAGGGTTTCTATACGAGCAGTACTTC
j_call: TRBJ2-7
v_call: TRBV27
d_call: NA
clone_size: NA

cdr3_aa: CASTFFVSAPSYEQYF
cdr3_nt: TGTGCCAGCACCTTCTTCGTTTCCGCACCCTCCTACGAGCAGTACTTC
j_call: TRBJ2-7
v_call: TRBV5-6
d_call: NA
clone_size: NA

cdr3_aa: CASSFGLAGGDNEQFF
cdr3_nt: TGTGCCAGCAGTTTTGGACTAGCGGGGGGAGACAATGAGCAGTTCTTC
j_call: TRBJ2-1
v_call: TRBV28
d_call: TRBD2
clone_size: NA

cdr3_aa: CASSLLAGIPDTQYF
cdr3_nt: TGTGCCAGCAGTTTATTGGCCGGGATTCCCGATACGCAGTATTTT
j_call: TRBJ2-3
v_call: TRBV27
d_call: NA
clone_size: NA

cdr3_aa: CASSFSTIDYGYTF
cdr3_nt: TGTGCCAGCAGTTTTAGCACGATCGACTATGGCTACACCTTC
j_call: TRBJ1-2
v_call: TRBV28
d_call: NA
clone_size: few

cdr3_aa: CASRRASGSYNEQFF
cdr3_nt: TGTGCCAGCAGGCGGGCCTCTGGCTCCTACAATGAGCAGTTCTTC
j_call: TRBJ2-1
v_call: TRBV2
d_call: NA
clone_size: NA

cdr3_aa: CASKGQGHEQYF
cdr3_nt: TGTGCCAGCAAGGGACAGGGTCACGAGCAGTACTTC
j_call: TRBJ2-7
v_call: TRBV13
d_call: TRBD1
clone_size: NA

cdr3_aa: CASSFQESGTEAFF
cdr3_nt: TGTGCCAGCAGTTTCCAGGAGTCAGGGACTGAAGCTTTCTTT
j_call: TRBJ1-1
v_call: TRBV28
d_call: NA
clone_size: NA

cdr3_aa: CASSYFTGAGETQYF
cdr3_nt: TGTGCCAGCAGTTACTTTACAGGGGCGGGAGAGACCCAGTACTTC
j_call: TRBJ2-5
v_call: TRBV6-6
d_call: TRBD1
clone_size: once

cdr3_aa: CASSPDPDTLYNEQFF
cdr3_nt: TGCGCCAGCAGCCCTGACCCCGACACCCTCTACAATGAGCAGTTCTTC
j_call: TRBJ2-1
v_call: TRBV5-1
d_call: NA
clone_size: NA

cdr3_aa: CASSVRLGLAGDSSSGELFF
cdr3_nt: TGTGCCAGCAGCGTAAGGCTTGGACTAGCGGGGGACTCCTCCTCCGGGGAGCTGTTTTTT
j_call: TRBJ2-2
v_call: TRBV9
d_call: TRBD2
clone_size: NA

cdr3_aa: CASSTEQGIPYEQYF
cdr3_nt: TGTGCCAGCAGTACAGAACAGGGGATACCCTACGAGCAGTACTTC
j_call: TRBJ2-7
v_call: TRBV27
d_call: TRBD1
clone_size: NA

cdr3_aa: CASRFSRGERNEQYF
cdr3_nt: TGCGCCAGCAGATTCTCCAGGGGAGAGAGGAACGAGCAGTACTTC
j_call: TRBJ2-7
v_call: TRBV5-1
d_call: NA
clone_size: NA

cdr3_aa: CASSLEERPNEQFF
cdr3_nt: TGTGCCAGCAGCTTAGAGGAACGCCCCAATGAGCAGTTCTTC
j_call: TRBJ2-1
v_call: TRBV13
d_call: NA
clone_size: NA

cdr3_aa: CASSPSGGVAKNIQYF
cdr3_nt: TGTGCCAGCAGCCCCTCTGGAGGGGTAGCCAAAAACATTCAGTACTTC
j_call: TRBJ2-4
v_call: TRBV9
d_call: NA
clone_size: few

cdr3_aa: CASNSPLEGTRGETQYF
cdr3_nt: TGTGCCAGCAACTCCCCCCTCGAGGGGACTAGGGGAGAGACCCAGTACTTC
j_call: TRBJ2-5
v_call: TRBV7-9
d_call: TRBD2
clone_size: NA

cdr3_aa: CASSLGGGAPRETQYF
cdr3_nt: TGTGCCAGCAGCTTAGGGGGGGGCGCCCCCCGGGAGACCCAGTACTTC
j_call: TRBJ2-5
v_call: TRBV11-3
d_call: NA
clone_size: NA

cdr3_aa: CASSPLTSGILDTQYF
cdr3_nt: TGCGCCAGCAGCCCCTTGACTAGCGGGATTTTAGATACGCAGTATTTT
j_call: TRBJ2-3
v_call: TRBV4-1
d_call: TRBD2
clone_size: NA

cdr3_aa: CASSETSGVTDTQYF
cdr3_nt: TGTGCCAGCAGTGAGACTAGCGGGGTTACAGATACGCAGTATTTT
j_call: TRBJ2-3
v_call: TRBV2
d_call: TRBD2
clone_size: NA

cdr3_aa: CASSHSQVPVGEDNEQFF
cdr3_nt: TGCGCCAGCAGCCACTCACAAGTACCAGTAGGGGAGGACAATGAGCAGTTCTTC
j_call: TRBJ2-1
v_call: TRBV4-3
d_call: NA
clone_size: NA

cdr3_aa: CASSLGTSGSSETQYF
cdr3_nt: TGTGCCAGCAGTTTAGGGACTAGCGGGAGTTCGGAGACCCAGTACTTC
j_call: TRBJ2-5
v_call: TRBV27
d_call: TRBD2
clone_size: NA

cdr3_aa: CASSLLGWGGGTNEKLFF
cdr3_nt: TGTGCCAGCAGTTTATTAGGCTGGGGGGGAGGCACTAATGAAAAACTGTTTTTT
j_call: TRBJ1-4
v_call: TRBV27
d_call: NA
clone_size: NA

cdr3_aa: CSVVSKAGPSTGELFF
cdr3_nt: TGCAGCGTTGTTTCAAAGGCGGGACCGAGCACCGGGGAGCTGTTTTTT
j_call: TRBJ2-2
v_call: TRBV29-1
d_call: NA
clone_size: NA

cdr3_aa: CASSPLPRQPQHF
cdr3_nt: TGTGCCAGCAGTCCCCTCCCACGACAGCCCCAGCATTTT
j_call: TRBJ1-5
v_call: TRBV27
d_call: NA
clone_size: NA

cdr3_aa: CASSYNPEAYNTEAFF
cdr3_nt: TGTGCCAGCAGCTATAACCCGGAGGCTTATAACACTGAAGCTTTCTTT
j_call: TRBJ1-1
v_call: TRBV9
d_call: NA
clone_size: NA

cdr3_aa: CASSRGVAGRETQYF
cdr3_nt: TGTGCCAGCAGCCGGGGGGTAGCGGGACGAGAGACCCAGTACTTC
j_call: TRBJ2-5
v_call: TRBV11-3
d_call: TRBD2
clone_size: NA

cdr3_aa: CATKLSDRSYEQYF
cdr3_nt: TGTGCCACAAAACTCTCGGACAGATCCTACGAGCAGTACTTC
j_call: TRBJ2-7
v_call: TRBV6-1
d_call: NA
clone_size: NA

cdr3_aa: CASSLLGFYGYTF
cdr3_nt: TGTGCCAGCAGCTTATTGGGGTTCTATGGCTACACCTTC
j_call: TRBJ1-2
v_call: TRBV7-2
d_call: NA
clone_size: NA

cdr3_aa: CASSVKGLTDTQYF
cdr3_nt: TGTGCCAGCAGCGTTAAAGGACTCACAGATACGCAGTATTTT
j_call: TRBJ2-3
v_call: TRBV9
d_call: NA
clone_size: NA

cdr3_aa: CASSLVDEAFF
cdr3_nt: TGTGCCAGCAGCTTAGTGGATGAAGCTTTCTTT
j_call: TRBJ1-1
v_call: TRBV13
d_call: NA
clone_size: NA

cdr3_aa: CASSDGDLDEKLFF
cdr3_nt: TGTGCCAGCAGTGACGGGGACCTGGATGAAAAACTGTTTTTT
j_call: TRBJ1-4
v_call: TRBV6-6
d_call: NA
clone_size: once

cdr3_aa: CASSPTSGEAALLVDTQYF
cdr3_nt: TGTGCCAGCAGCCCCACTAGCGGGGAAGCGGCACTCTTAGTAGATACGCAGTATTTT
j_call: TRBJ2-3
v_call: TRBV7-9
d_call: TRBD2
clone_size: NA

cdr3_aa: CASSEGVHHEKLFF
cdr3_nt: TGTGCCAGCAGTGAAGGGGTCCATCATGAAAAACTGTTTTTT
j_call: TRBJ1-4
v_call: TRBV6-1
d_call: NA
clone_size: NA

cdr3_aa: CSAARDYNEQFF
cdr3_nt: TGCAGCGCCGCTAGGGACTACAATGAGCAGTTCTTC
j_call: TRBJ2-1
v_call: TRBV29-1
d_call: NA
clone_size: NA

cdr3_aa: CASSEVGVFVLTF
cdr3_nt: TGTGCCAGCAGTGAAGTCGGCGTATTCGTCCTGACTTTC
j_call: TRBJ2-6
v_call: TRBV6-1
d_call: NA
clone_size: once

cdr3_aa: CASLRGLEQYF
cdr3_nt: TGCGCCAGTTTAAGGGGGCTCGAGCAGTACTTC
j_call: TRBJ2-7
v_call: TRBV10-2
d_call: TRBD1
clone_size: NA

cdr3_aa: CSVEGTNTEAFF
cdr3_nt: TGCAGCGTCGAAGGCACGAACACTGAAGCTTTCTTT
j_call: TRBJ1-1
v_call: TRBV29-1
d_call: NA
clone_size: NA

cdr3_aa: CASSLMRRDTQYF
cdr3_nt: TGTGCCAGCAGCTTGATGAGGAGGGATACGCAGTATTTT
j_call: TRBJ2-3
v_call: TRBV11-2
d_call: NA
clone_size: NA

cdr3_aa: CAIKNSNTGELFF
cdr3_nt: TGTGCCATCAAGAATTCGAACACCGGGGAGCTGTTTTTT
j_call: TRBJ2-2
v_call: TRBV10-3
d_call: NA
clone_size: NA